Each of the 2 T cell receptor beta chains below was sequenced from the same sample in a study of Ad26.COV2.S vaccination and SARS-CoV-2 variants. Sample treatment: about 20 received Ad26.COV2.S at low or high dose, single or two shots; about 5 received placebo; per-sample allocation not given. Sample collection was performed on day 63 after the first vaccine or placebo injection. Measured with immunoSEQ multiplex PCR; TCRdb has only the in-frame clones, and not every one. In the table there are some 410,000 clones, roughly 90% of which are singletons. The sample in question was peripheral blood, obtained in a trial of Ad26.COV2.S vaccine versus placebo. These receptors came from a person between 18 and 65 years old who received the Ad26.COV2.S COVID-19 vaccine or a placebo.

V and J are TRBV19 and TRBJ2-1; TRBD2 matches at 7 bases. The J segment lost 5 bases and the V segment lost 7 bases, leaving 5 bases of the junction unmatched. The CDR3 spans 13 residues. The germline gives CDR1 LNHDA, CDR2 SQIVND (reference sequence). For the CDR3, the DNA is TGTGCCAGTACCGGGAGGCCTGACAATGAGCAGTTCTTC. Amino acids: CASTGRPDNEQFF.

The chain has TRBV2 and TRBJ2-7, with a weak D call TRBD1 (5 bases). CDR1 is SNHLY, CDR2 FYNNEI, per germline. V lost 8 bases and J 1 base, leaving 18 bases between the germline ends. This CDR3 spans 15 amino acids. CDR3 sequence reads: CASGGVGLLSYEQYF. The CDR3, as DNA: TGTGCCAGCGGCGGAGTGGGGCTTTTATCCTACGAGCAGTACTTC.